The clone carrying this T cell receptor beta chain was seen repeatedly, ten times or more. Its antigen is unidentified. PBMCs were collected from an approximately 9.4 ml volume of fresh peripheral blood. The data were taken from a study of T cells in Graves' hyperthyroidism and ophthalmopathy. The study, taken as a whole, reports: In the blood, most expanded thyroid clonotypes above 0.001 appeared as well.

Trimming pared 4 bases from V and 5 bases from J, leaving 22 bases between. CDR1 and CDR2 from the germline V gene are SGHKS and YYEKEE (reference sequence). CDR3 length: 16 amino acids. Authors of the study amplified TCR beta CDR3 regions from RNA transcripts. The TCR CDR3 first-round RT-PCR relied on the HTBI primer set. MiXCR, run by TCRdb on the multiplex PCR reads, gives a single entry per CDR3 protein. The sample lists 300,000 or so distinct CDR3 sequences, 15% to 20% occurring once. The clonotype originates from a woman between 55 and 75 years old with Graves' ophthalmopathy. J is TRBJ2-7 and V is TRBV5-5; D may be TRBD1 (5 bases). Material for sequencing was blood. CDR3 DNA: TGTGCCAGCAGCCCCGTTGGTACCTCAGGGATCGACGAGCAGTACTTC. Amino acid sequence: CASSPVGTSGIDEQYF. The variable domain in full, completed from reference TRBV5-5 and TRBJ2-7, reads DAGVTQSPTHLIKTRGQQVTLRCSPISGHKSVSWYQQVLGQGPQFIFQYYEKEERGRGNFPDRFSARQFPNYSSELNVNALLLGDSALYLCASSPVGTSGIDEQYFGPGTRLTVT.